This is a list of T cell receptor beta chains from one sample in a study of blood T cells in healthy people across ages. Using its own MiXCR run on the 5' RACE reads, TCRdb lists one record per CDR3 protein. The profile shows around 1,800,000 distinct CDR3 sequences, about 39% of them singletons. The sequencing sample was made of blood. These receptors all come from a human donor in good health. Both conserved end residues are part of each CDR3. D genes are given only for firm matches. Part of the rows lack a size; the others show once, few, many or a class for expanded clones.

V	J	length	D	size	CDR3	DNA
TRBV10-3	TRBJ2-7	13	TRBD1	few	CAIRTGPGDEQYF	TGTGCCATCAGGACAGGGCCTGGGGACGAGCAGTACTTC
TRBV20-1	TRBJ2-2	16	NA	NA	CSARDWRGANTGELFF	TGCAGTGCTAGAGATTGGAGGGGCGCGAACACCGGGGAGCTGTTTTTT
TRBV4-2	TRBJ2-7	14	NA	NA	CASSDAEGTYEQYF	TGTGCCAGCAGCGACGCGGAAGGGACCTACGAGCAGTACTTC
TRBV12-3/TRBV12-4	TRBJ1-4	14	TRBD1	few	CASSPGGFREKLFF	TGTGCCAGCAGTCCAGGGGGATTCCGTGAAAAACTGTTTTTT
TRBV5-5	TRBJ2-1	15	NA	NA	CASSSTGQSYNEQFF	TGTGCCAGCAGCTCGACCGGACAGTCCTACAATGAGCAGTTCTTC
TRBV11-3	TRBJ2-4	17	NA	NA	CASSLVRQDLAKNIQYF	TGTGCCAGCAGCTTAGTAAGACAGGATCTAGCCAAAAACATTCAGTACTTC
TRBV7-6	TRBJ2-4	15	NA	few	CASSSQYRAKNIQYF	TGTGCCAGCAGCTCCCAGTATAGAGCCAAAAACATTCAGTACTTC
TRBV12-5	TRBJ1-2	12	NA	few	CASGGANYGYTF	TGTGCTAGTGGTGGAGCTAACTATGGCTACACCTTC
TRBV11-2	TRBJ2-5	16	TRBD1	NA	CASSFPEGTGLKTQYF	TGTGCCAGCAGCTTCCCTGAAGGGACAGGGTTAAAGACCCAGTACTTC
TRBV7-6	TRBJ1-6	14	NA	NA	CASSPRGGYSPLHF	TGTGCCAGCAGCCCCCGGGGGGGTTACTCACCCCTCCACTTT
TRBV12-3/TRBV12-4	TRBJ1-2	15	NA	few	CASSPGDGVGYGYTF	TGTGCCAGCAGTCCAGGGGACGGTGTGGGCTATGGCTACACCTTC